These 31 T cell receptor beta chains were sequenced from one sample in a study of T cell repertoires in cytomegalovirus infection. Their recognized antigens are unknown. One entry per CDR3 protein results from TCRdb running MiXCR on the reads. The data show about 920,000 distinct CDR3 sequences, with approximately 30% seen just once and around 15% held by the top ten. This specimen consisted of cultured CD8+ T cells from PBMCs, obtained from culture after CMV antigen stimulation. These receptors originate from a human donor in good health (CMV status not recorded). Some clones in this sample may be carry-over from other donors' samples.

This clonotype was counted between two and nine times. The J gene is TRBJ1-1, the V gene TRBV5-6; 7 bases map to TRBD1. Germline loops: CDR1 SGHDT, CDR2 YYEEEE. This CDR3 is built from 15 residues. Trimming took 4 bases from V and 0 from J; bases not matched to a gene: 6. The CDR3 region is CASSHLTGMNTEAFF. DNA of the CDR3: TGTGCCAGCAGCCACCTGACAGGGATGAACACTGAAGCTTTCTTT. The full variable domain, rest sourced from reference TRBV5-6 and TRBJ1-1, is DAGVTQSPTHLIKTRGQQVTLRCSPKSGHDTVSWYQQALGQGPQFIFQYYEEEERQRGNFPDRFSGHQFPNYSSELNVNALLLGDSALYLCASSHLTGMNTEAFFGQGTRLTVV.

The rearrangement links TRBV7-8 to TRBJ2-1; TRBD2 matches 15 bases. The CDR3 sequence is 18 residues long. The germline V gene encodes CDR1 SGHVS and CDR2 FQNEAQ. The J segment lost 4 bases and the V segment lost 4 bases, leaving 8 bases of the junction unmatched. As DNA, the CDR3 is TGTGCCAGCAGCTCAGGGACTAGCGGGGGGACAAGATACAATGAGCAGTTCTTC. It translates to CASSSGTSGGTRYNEQFF.

V is TRBV6-8 and J is TRBJ1-2; unclear D gene. CDR1 and CDR2 from the germline V gene are MNHGY and SAAAGT. V dropped 0 bases and J dropped 7 bases, with 9 bases sitting between them. The CDR3 totals 13 residues. The CDR3 is CASSYSMILGYTF. CDR3 sequence (DNA): TGTGCCAGCAGTTACTCAATGATCCTTGGCTACACCTTC.

The J gene is TRBJ2-1, the V gene TRBV29-1; D possibly uses TRBD1 or TRBD2 (5 bases each). Germline loops: CDR1 SQVTM, CDR2 ANQGSEA. Trimming shortened V by 0 bases and J by 1 base, and 10 bases separated the two germline ends. CDR3 length: 15 residues. CDR3 DNA sequence: TGCAGCGTTGAAGATGGGGGTAGGTCCTACAATGAGCAGTTCTTC. Its protein is CSVEDGGRSYNEQFF.

In its sample, this clonotype was seen a few times. V gene TRBV7-6 combines with J gene TRBJ1-2; D might be TRBD1 (6 bases). This CDR3 has 13 residues. The germline V and J ends were trimmed by 6 bases and 7 bases, with 15 bases remaining between them. CDR1 is SGHVS, CDR2 FNYEAQ, per germline. CDR3 amino acids: CASRFGGLGGYTF. The CDR3 region has the DNA TGTGCCAGCAGATTCGGGGGCTTGGGTGGCTACACCTTC.

This chain connects TRBV6-2 or TRBV6-3 to TRBJ2-7; 8 bases are shared with TRBD1. The CDR3 runs 13 residues. The germline V gene has CDR1 MNHEY and CDR2 SVGEGT. CDR3 nucleotides: TGTGTCAGCAGATGGACAGGGAGCTACGAGCAGTACGTC. It specifies CVSRWTGSYEQYV.

The gene calls are TRBV7-6 and TRBJ2-7, with TRBD1 identical over 7 bases. CDR1 and CDR2 from the germline V gene are SGHVS and FNYEAQ. The CDR3 is 13 amino acids. The V and J ends lost 4 bases and 6 bases, in that order; junction bases with no gene match: 6. The CDR3 DNA sequence: TGTGCCAGCAGCTCCGGGACAGCTGGCGAGCAGTACGTC. Residues: CASSSGTAGEQYV.

This clonotype appeared a few times. V and J are TRBV7-9 and TRBJ2-1, with 13 positions matching TRBD2. V was clipped by 5 bases and J by 8 bases; unmatched bases: 6. Germline V gene lookup returns CDR1 SEHNR and CDR2 FQNEAQ (reference sequence). The CDR3 is 15 residues long. CDR3 nucleotides: TGTGCCAGCAGCCCCCCGGGACTAGCGGGGTATGAGCAGTTCTTC. It codes for CASSPPGLAGYEQFF.

This rearrangement joins TRBV12-5 to TRBJ2-1, with 7 bases identical to TRBD1. Germline trimming cut 5 bases from V and 2 bases from J; bases unmatched to any gene: 21. The CDR3 has 20 residues. CDR1 LGHNT and CDR2 FRNRAP come from the germline V gene. The DNA for the CDR3 is TGTGCTAGTGGTACCCTACTTGCACAGGGGCCCGATGACCCCTACAATGAGCAGTTCTTC. Residues: CASGTLLAQGPDDPYNEQFF.

With respect to this clonotype: A much larger clonotype is one base distant, so this may be a read error. The V call is TRBV7-9, the J call TRBJ2-1; D gene uncertain. Per germline, CDR1 SEHNR and CDR2 FQNEAQ (reference sequence). The CDR3 runs to 14 residues. CDR3 amino acids: CVSSSERSYNEQFF. In DNA, the CDR3 is TGTGTCAGCAGCTCGGAAAGATCCTACAATGAGCAGTTCTTC.

This chain uses TRBV7-3 with TRBJ2-1; 10 bases are shared with TRBD2. The CDR3 extends over 14 amino acids. CDR1 is SGHTA, CDR2 FQGTGA, per germline. The trim removed 8 bases at V and 8 bases at J, leaving 9 bases unmatched. The chain's CDR3 is CASGTLAGVDEQFF. CDR3 DNA sequence: TGTGCCAGCGGTACTCTAGCGGGGGTTGATGAGCAGTTCTTC. The entire variable domain, with the rest obtained from reference TRBV7-3 and TRBJ2-1, is as follows: GAGVSQTPSNKVTEKGKYVELRCDPISGHTALYWYRQSLGQGPEFLIYFQGTGAADDSGLPNDRFFAVRPEGSVSTLKIQRTERGDSAVYLCASGTLAGVDEQFFGPGTRLTVL.

The chain combines TRBV6-6 with TRBJ2-1; D unresolved. Germline CDR1 reads MNHNY; CDR2 reads SVGAGI (reference sequence). V lost 10 bases to trimming and J lost 4 bases, with 11 bases between them. The CDR3 loop spans 12 amino acids. CDR3 protein: CATTHQYNEQFF. The DNA of the CDR3 is TGTGCCACCACCCATCAGTACAATGAGCAGTTCTTC.

This clonotype was observed at least ten times. The chain is built from TRBV7-2 and TRBJ2-3, with D perhaps assigned TRBD1 or TRBD2 (5 bases each). The CDR3 runs to 15 residues. V was cut by 3 bases and J by 5 bases, with 15 bases left in between. CDR1 is SGHTA, CDR2 FQGNSA, per germline. CDR3 protein: CASSLIGTILDTQYF. CDR3 bases: TGTGCCAGCAGCTTGATCGGGACCATTTTAGATACGCAGTATTTT.

The genes are TRBV5-1 and TRBJ2-4, with 7 bases aligning to TRBD1. The junction had 10 bases not matched to a gene; V was cut back by 2 bases and J by 8 bases. Germline CDR1 SGHRS, CDR2 YFSETQ. The CDR3 length is 15 residues. The CDR3 coding sequence is TGCGCCAGCAGCTTTAGGGGGCGCTTAGAGGACATTCAGTACTTC. Its protein product is CASSFRGRLEDIQYF.

This clonotype was picked up a small number of times. The chain combines TRBV10-3 with TRBJ1-2, with D perhaps matching TRBD1 (5 bases). This CDR3 is 14 amino acids long. Germline V gene sequence: CDR1 ENHRY, CDR2 SYGVKD. V was shortened by 6 bases and J by 8 bases, with 19 bases between the two germline ends. The CDR3: CAISPASWTTGYTF. For the CDR3, the DNA is TGTGCCATCAGCCCCGCTTCCTGGACAACGGGCTACACCTTC.

The genes are TRBV7-3 and TRBJ2-1; weak D call: TRBD1 (5 bases). With 5 bases removed from V and 0 bases from J, the gap between germline ends came to 14 bases. The CDR3 totals 16 residues. Looked up from germline, CDR1 is SGHTA and CDR2 is FQGTGA. The CDR3: CASSPLQAGSYNEQFF. As DNA, the CDR3 is TGTGCCAGCAGCCCCCTACAGGCCGGCTCCTACAATGAGCAGTTCTTC.

The V and J genes are TRBV7-9 and TRBJ1-1; D uncertain. The germline V and J ends were trimmed by 5 bases and 3 bases, with 16 bases remaining between them. The CDR3 extends over 15 amino acids. CDR1 SEHNR and CDR2 FQNEAQ come from the germline V gene (reference sequence). The CDR3 here is CASSPIWRKDTEAFF. CDR3 sequence (DNA): TGTGCCAGCAGCCCGATCTGGCGTAAAGACACTGAAGCTTTCTTT. Full variable domain (remainder filled in from reference TRBV7-9 and TRBJ1-1): DTGVSQNPRHKITKRGQNVTFRCDPISEHNRLYWYRQTLGQGPEFLTYFQNEAQLEKSRLLSDRFSAERPKGSFSTLEIQRTEQGDSAMYLCASSPIWRKDTEAFFGQGTRLTVV.

This chain connects TRBV28 to TRBJ2-2; D could derive from TRBD1 or TRBD2 (6 bases each). In germline, CDR1 is MDHEN, CDR2 SYDVKM. CDR3 length: 15 amino acids. Trimming took off 3 bases at V and 6 bases at J, with 14 bases between the two ends. The CDR3 nucleotides read TGTGCCAGCAGTTTCACAAAGGGGGGTCCCGGGGAGCTGTTTTTT. Amino acid sequence: CASSFTKGGPGELFF.

The rearrangement uses TRBV20-1 and TRBJ2-5; D not certain. Germline-derived CDR1 and CDR2 are DFQATT and SNEGSKA (reference sequence). The V end was cut by 1 base, the J end by 1 base, with 25 bases between. The CDR3 contains 19 residues. The CDR3 here is CSARGSIDKTSPFQETQYF. DNA for the CDR3: TGCAGTGCTAGAGGCTCCATCGACAAGACTTCACCTTTCCAAGAGACCCAGTACTTC.

In the case of this clonotype: One end of the junction is discordant with germline, which a read error may explain. The chain recombines TRBV19 with TRBJ1-6; the match to TRBD1 covers 8 bases. CDR1 is LNHDA and CDR2 is SQIVND in the germline V gene (reference sequence). The CDR3 totals 16 residues. DNA of the CDR3: TGTGCCATTAGTATAGATCGACAGGGGAGACTGTCACCCCTCCACTTT. Its protein product is CAISIDRQGRLSPLHF.

This clonotype came up a few times. The V gene is TRBV6-2 or TRBV6-3, the J gene TRBJ2-5; a weak D match, TRBD1 (6 bases). The CDR3 extends over 14 amino acids. The germline V gene encodes CDR1 MNHEY and CDR2 SVGEGT. Between the trimmed V and J ends, which lost 1 base and 5 bases, there was a span of 11 bases. CDR3 region: CASSYFEGDETQYF. As DNA, the CDR3 is TGTGCCAGCAGTTACTTCGAGGGGGACGAGACCCAGTACTTC.

This chain uses TRBV7-9 with TRBJ1-3; tentative D call: TRBD1 (5 bases). Trimming cost V 5 bases and J 2 bases, with 16 bases left between them. From germline, CDR1 is SEHNR and CDR2 FQNEAQ (reference sequence). The CDR3 totals 16 residues. Here the CDR3 DNA reads TGTGCCAGCAGCCCATCCCCTCTGACAGCTGGAAACACCATATATTTT. Its translation is CASSPSPLTAGNTIYF.

In its sample, this clonotype was seen a few times. The chain couples TRBV14 to TRBJ1-1; no firm D call. V was clipped by 6 bases and J by 1 base, with 9 bases between them. The CDR3 totals 13 residues. Looked up from germline, CDR1 is SGHDN and CDR2 is FVKESK. CDR3 nucleotide sequence: TGTGCCAGCAGGGCCGTATGGAACACTGAAGCTTTCTTT. Residues: CASRAVWNTEAFF.

Points on this clonotype: It is unclear where the CDR3 begins or ends on the DNA, so no DNA is shown, and the CDR3 is as TCRdb lists it. The V and J genes are TRBV7-8 and TRBJ2-1; the table's D gene call, TRBD1, was not cross checked with the DNA. CDR1 is SGHVS and CDR2 is FQNEAQ in the germline V gene. 13 amino acids form the CDR3, both terminal residues included. The CDR3 is CASSLERFGQGSF.

The chain recombines TRBV3-1 with TRBJ2-2, with TRBD2 identical over 10 bases. Looked up from germline, CDR1 is LGHDT and CDR2 is YNNKEL (reference sequence). After removal of 4 bases from V and 1 base from J, the junction contained 3 bases not matched to a gene. The CDR3 spans 16 residues. CDR3 sequence reads: CASSLGLAENTGELFF. The CDR3 DNA reads TGTGCCAGCAGCCTCGGACTAGCGGAGAACACCGGGGAGCTGTTTTTT.

This clonotype was detected only a few times. V gene TRBV4-1 combines with J gene TRBJ2-4, with D possibly matching TRBD2 (6 bases). Germline values: CDR1 MGHRA, CDR2 YSYEKL. CDR3 length: 18 residues. With 1 base removed from V and 1 base from J, the gap between germline ends came to 17 bases. The CDR3 sequence: CASSQVFGGFGAKNIQYF. The CDR3 nucleotides are TGCGCCAGCAGCCAAGTCTTTGGGGGGTTTGGGGCCAAAAACATTCAGTACTTC.

This clonotype was detected ten times or more. The rearrangement uses TRBV7-9 and TRBJ2-1; D is undetermined. Deletions cut 5 bases from V and 5 bases from J, with 19 bases between. Germline V gives CDR1 SEHNR, CDR2 FQNEAQ (reference sequence). The CDR3 extends over 16 amino acids. The CDR3 nucleotides are TGTGCCAGCAGCCCCCCCTCTGGGCAAACTAACAATGAGCAGTTCTTC. This translates into CASSPPSGQTNNEQFF.

This clonotype was seen just once. The chain employs TRBV12-5 and TRBJ2-7, with a weak D call TRBD2 (6 bases). The length of the CDR3 is 14 residues. The germline V and J ends were trimmed by 7 bases and 2 bases, with 15 bases remaining between them. The germline CDR1 and CDR2 sequences are LGHNT and FRNRAP. The CDR3 region is CASASRGDPYEQYF. DNA of the CDR3: TGTGCTAGTGCTTCCCGCGGGGATCCCTACGAGCAGTACTTC.

This clonotype was detected ten times or more. This rearrangement joins TRBV7-8 to TRBJ1-1; TRBD1 is a possible D gene (5 bases). V was pared by 5 bases and J by 3 bases, with 10 bases between. Germline V CDR1 and CDR2: SGHVS, FQNEAQ. The CDR3 spans 13 residues. The CDR3 DNA reads as TGTGCCAGCAGCCGCAGGGTAGACACTGAAGCTTTCTTT. This sequence encodes CASSRRVDTEAFF.

This clonotype has just a few counts. The rearrangement joins TRBV7-9 to TRBJ1-2; no definite D call. The CDR3 consists of 17 residues. V lost 1 base and J lost 11, with 26 bases in between. Germline CDR1 reads SEHNR; CDR2 reads FQNEAQ (reference sequence). The DNA for the CDR3 is TGTGCCAGCAGCTTAGTCGGATTTATAAGGGCCCGGGAGCCTTACACCTTC. Translated: CASSLVGFIRAREPYTF.

A remark on this clonotype: A read error is possible here, since a much larger clone lies one base away. The rearrangement links TRBV6-1 to TRBJ1-6; no firm D call. Trimming shortened V by 1 base and J by 14 bases, and 18 bases separated the two germline ends. Germline CDR1 MNHNS, CDR2 SASEGT. The CDR3 totals 15 residues. CDR3 nucleotide sequence: TGTGCCAGCAGTGAAGTTAGGCGTGGCTCCGGAACCCTCCACTTT. This codes for CASSEVRRGSGTLHF.